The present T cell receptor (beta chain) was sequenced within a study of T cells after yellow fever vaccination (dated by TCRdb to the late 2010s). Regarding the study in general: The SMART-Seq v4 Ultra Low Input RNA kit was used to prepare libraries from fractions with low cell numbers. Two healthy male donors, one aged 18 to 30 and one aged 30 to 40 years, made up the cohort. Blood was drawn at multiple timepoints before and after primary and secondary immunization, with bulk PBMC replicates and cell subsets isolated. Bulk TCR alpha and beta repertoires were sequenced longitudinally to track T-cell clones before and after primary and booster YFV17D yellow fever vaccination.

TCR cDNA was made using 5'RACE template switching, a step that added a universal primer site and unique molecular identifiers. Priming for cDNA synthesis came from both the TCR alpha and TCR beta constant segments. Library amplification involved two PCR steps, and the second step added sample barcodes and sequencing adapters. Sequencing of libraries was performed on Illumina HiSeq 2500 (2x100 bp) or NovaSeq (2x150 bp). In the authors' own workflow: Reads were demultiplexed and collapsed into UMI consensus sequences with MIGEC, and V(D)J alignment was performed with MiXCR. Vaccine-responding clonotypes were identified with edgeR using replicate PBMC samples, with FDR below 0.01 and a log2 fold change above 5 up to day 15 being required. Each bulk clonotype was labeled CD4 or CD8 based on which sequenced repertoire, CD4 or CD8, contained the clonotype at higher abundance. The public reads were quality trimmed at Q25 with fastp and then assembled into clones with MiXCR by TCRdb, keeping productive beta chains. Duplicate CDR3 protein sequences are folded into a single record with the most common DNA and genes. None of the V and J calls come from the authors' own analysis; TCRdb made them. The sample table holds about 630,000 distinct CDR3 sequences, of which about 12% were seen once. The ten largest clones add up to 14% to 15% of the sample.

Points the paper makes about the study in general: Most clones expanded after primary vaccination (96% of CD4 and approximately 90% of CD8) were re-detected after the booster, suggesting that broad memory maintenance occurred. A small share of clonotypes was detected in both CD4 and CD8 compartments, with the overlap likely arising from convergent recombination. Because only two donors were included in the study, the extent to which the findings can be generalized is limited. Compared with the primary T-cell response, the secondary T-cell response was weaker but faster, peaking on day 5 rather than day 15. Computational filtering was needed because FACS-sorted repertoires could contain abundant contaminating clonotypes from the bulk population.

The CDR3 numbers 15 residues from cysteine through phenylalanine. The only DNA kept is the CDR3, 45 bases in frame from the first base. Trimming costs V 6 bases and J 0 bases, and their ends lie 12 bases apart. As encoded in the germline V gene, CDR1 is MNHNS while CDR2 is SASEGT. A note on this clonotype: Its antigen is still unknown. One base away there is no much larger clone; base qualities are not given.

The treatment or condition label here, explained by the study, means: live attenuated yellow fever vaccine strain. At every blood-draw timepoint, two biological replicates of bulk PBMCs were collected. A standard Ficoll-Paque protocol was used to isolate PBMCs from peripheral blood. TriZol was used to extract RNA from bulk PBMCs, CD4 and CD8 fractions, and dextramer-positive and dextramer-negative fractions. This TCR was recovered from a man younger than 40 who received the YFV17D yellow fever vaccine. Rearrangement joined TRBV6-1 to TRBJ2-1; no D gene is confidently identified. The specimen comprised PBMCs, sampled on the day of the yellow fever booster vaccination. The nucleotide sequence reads TGTGCCAGCAGCCCCACGTGGTACTCCTACAATGAGCAGTTCTTC. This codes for CASSPTWYSYNEQFF.